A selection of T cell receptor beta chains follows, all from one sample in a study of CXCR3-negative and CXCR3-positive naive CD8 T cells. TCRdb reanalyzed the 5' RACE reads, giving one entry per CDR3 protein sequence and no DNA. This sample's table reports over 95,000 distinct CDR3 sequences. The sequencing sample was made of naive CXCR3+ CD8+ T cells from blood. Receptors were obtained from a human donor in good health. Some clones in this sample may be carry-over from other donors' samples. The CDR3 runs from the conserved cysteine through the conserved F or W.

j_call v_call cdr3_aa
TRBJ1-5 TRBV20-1 CSASEGQGLVQPQHF
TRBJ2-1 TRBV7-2 CASSLRTSPINEQFF
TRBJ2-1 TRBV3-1 CASSQGRPAYNEQFF
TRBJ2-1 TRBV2 CASHRYSYNEQFF
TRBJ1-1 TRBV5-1 CASSFYGQPSTEAFF
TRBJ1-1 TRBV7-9 CASPGGIEAFF
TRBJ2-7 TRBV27 CASSHPGLAGMYEQYF
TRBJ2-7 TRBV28 CARGGIDTYEQYF
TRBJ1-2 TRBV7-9 CASSMTGGTDGYTF
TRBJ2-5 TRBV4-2 CASSQTECIQETQYF
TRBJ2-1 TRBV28 CASSSGHPNEQFF
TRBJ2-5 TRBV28 CASSFENRRVTQYF
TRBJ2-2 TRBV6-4 CASRERGGRVAGELFF